This TCR beta chain was retrieved from a study of shared clonotypes between healthy human individuals. Points on this clone: Antigen specificity is unknown.

Clones were read by immunoSEQ multiplex PCR, and TCRdb kept only the in-frame ones, dropping some. This table has more than 1.2 million clones, approximately 98.5% appearing once. Study findings and constraints: The study's rarefaction showed incomplete sorted-subset sequencing despite large depth. In this cohort, only blood was sampled, and tissue repertoires likely differ. The study found roughly 5% of naive CD4 clonotypes shared across a handful of donors. An expected dependence of interdonor clonotype sharing on sequencing depth was noted.

CDR3 length: 15 residues. Germline V CDR1 and CDR2: KGHSH, LQKENI. V was clipped by 4 bases and J by 7 bases; unmatched bases: 8. What was sequenced was naive CD4+ T cells sorted from blood. Subset noted: CD45RA+ positively selected. The genes are TRBV18 and TRBJ1-5, with 9 bases aligning to TRBD1. This sequence originates from a man aged 25-45 years in good health. CDR3 residues: CASSLSGTGYQPQHF. The CDR3 DNA follows: TGTGCCAGCTCACTTTCCGGGACAGGGTACCAGCCCCAGCATTTT.